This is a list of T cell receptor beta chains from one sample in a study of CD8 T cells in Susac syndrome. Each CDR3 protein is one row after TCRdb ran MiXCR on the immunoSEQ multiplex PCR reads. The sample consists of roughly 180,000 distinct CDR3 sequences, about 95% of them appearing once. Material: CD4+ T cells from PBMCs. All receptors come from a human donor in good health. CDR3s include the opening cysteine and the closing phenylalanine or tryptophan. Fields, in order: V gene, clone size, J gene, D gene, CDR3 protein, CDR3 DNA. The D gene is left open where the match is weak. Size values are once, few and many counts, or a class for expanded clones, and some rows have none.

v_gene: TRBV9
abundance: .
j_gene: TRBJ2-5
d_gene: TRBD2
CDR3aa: CASSPNGLAGAGETQYF
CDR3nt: TGTGCCAGCAGCCCAAACGGACTAGCGGGAGCTGGGGAGACCCAGTACTTC

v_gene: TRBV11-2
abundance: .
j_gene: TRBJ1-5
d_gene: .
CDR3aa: CASSHGTDNQPQHF
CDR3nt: TGTGCCAGCAGCCATGGAACAGACAATCAGCCCCAGCATTTT

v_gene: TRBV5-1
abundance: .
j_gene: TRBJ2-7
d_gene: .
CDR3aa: CASRGWPYEQYF
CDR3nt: TGCGCCAGCAGGGGGTGGCCCTACGAGCAGTACTTC

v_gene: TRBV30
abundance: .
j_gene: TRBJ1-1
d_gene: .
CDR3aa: CAWSVSQDTEAFF
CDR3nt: TGTGCCTGGAGTGTATCCCAAGACACTGAAGCTTTCTTT

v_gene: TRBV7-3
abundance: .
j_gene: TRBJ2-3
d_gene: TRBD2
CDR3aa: CASSPGRTSGRDTQYF
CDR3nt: TGTGCCAGCAGCCCCGGCCGGACTAGCGGGAGGGATACGCAGTATTTT

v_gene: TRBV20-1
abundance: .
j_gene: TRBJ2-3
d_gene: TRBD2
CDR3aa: CSPVAGGTDTQYF
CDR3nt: TGCAGTCCCGTAGCGGGAGGGACAGATACGCAGTATTTT

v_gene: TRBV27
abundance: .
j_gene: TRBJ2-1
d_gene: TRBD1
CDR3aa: CASIPGGTYNEQFF
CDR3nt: TGTGCCAGCATCCCAGGGGGTACTTACAATGAGCAGTTCTTC

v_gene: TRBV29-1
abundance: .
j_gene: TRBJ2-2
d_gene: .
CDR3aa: CSVHGQTNTGELFF
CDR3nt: TGCAGCGTGCACGGACAGACGAACACCGGGGAGCTGTTTTTT

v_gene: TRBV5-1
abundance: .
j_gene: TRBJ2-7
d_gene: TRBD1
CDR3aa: CASSLAVDRAEQYF
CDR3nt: TGCGCCAGCAGCTTGGCCGTGGACAGGGCCGAGCAGTACTTC

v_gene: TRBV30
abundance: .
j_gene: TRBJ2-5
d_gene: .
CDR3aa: CAWSVTGETQYF
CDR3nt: TGTGCCTGGAGTGTCACCGGGGAGACCCAGTACTTC

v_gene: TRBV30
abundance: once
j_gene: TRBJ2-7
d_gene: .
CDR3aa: CAWSDSVSSYEQYF
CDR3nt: TGTGCCTGGAGTGACAGCGTATCCTCCTACGAGCAGTACTTC

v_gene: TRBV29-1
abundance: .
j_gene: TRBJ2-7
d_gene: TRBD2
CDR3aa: CSVVLASGSYEQYF
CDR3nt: TGCAGCGTTGTTCTGGCTAGCGGATCCTACGAGCAGTACTTC

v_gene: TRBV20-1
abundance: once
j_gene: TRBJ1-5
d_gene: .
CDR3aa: CSAIGHSSNQPQHF
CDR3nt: TGCAGTGCTATCGGACATTCTAGCAATCAGCCCCAGCATTTT

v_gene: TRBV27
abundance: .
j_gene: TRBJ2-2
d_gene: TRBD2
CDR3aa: CASSFPFGERGPRELFF
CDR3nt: TGTGCCAGCAGTTTCCCGTTCGGGGAGCGGGGACCTAGGGAGCTGTTTTTT

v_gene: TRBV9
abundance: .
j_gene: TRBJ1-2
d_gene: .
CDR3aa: CASSVSGEWNGYTF
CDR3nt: TGTGCCAGCAGCGTATCAGGAGAGTGGAATGGCTACACCTTC

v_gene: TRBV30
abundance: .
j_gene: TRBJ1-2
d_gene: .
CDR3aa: CAWSPGPSRGYTF
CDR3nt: TGTGCCTGGAGTCCGGGACCCTCAAGGGGCTACACCTTC

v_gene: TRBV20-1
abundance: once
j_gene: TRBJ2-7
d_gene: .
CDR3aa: CSAAGRGYEQYF
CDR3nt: TGCAGTGCCGCGGGCAGGGGCTACGAGCAGTACTTC

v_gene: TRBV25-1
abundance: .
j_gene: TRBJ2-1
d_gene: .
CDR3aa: CASSGGLRSLEQFF
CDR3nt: TGTGCCAGCAGTGGGGGACTCCGGTCACTGGAGCAGTTCTTC

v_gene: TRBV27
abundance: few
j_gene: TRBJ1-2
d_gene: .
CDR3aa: CASSFRQSYGYTF
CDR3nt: TGTGCCAGCAGTTTTCGGCAGTCCTATGGCTACACCTTC

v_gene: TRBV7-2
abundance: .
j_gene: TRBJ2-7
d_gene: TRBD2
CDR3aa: CASSPRTSSTYEQYF
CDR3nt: TGTGCCAGCAGCCCCCGGACTAGCAGTACCTACGAGCAGTACTTC

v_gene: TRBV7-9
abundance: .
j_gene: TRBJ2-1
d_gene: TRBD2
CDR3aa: CASSLRLAGTYNEQFF
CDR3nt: TGTGCCAGCAGCCTCCGACTAGCGGGAACCTACAATGAGCAGTTCTTC

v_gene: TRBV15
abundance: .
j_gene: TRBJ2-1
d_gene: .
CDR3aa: CAAGSGLSYNEQFF
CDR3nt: TGTGCAGCTGGGAGCGGGTTGTCCTACAATGAGCAGTTCTTC

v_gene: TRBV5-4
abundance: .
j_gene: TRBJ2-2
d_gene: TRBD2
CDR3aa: CASSTLAGGNTGELFF
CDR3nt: TGTGCCAGCAGCACCCTAGCGGGGGGGAACACCGGGGAGCTGTTTTTT

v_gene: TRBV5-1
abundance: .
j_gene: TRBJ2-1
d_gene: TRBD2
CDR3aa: CASSPLSGRAGEQFF
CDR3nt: TGCGCCAGCAGCCCCCTTAGCGGGAGGGCCGGCGAGCAGTTCTTC

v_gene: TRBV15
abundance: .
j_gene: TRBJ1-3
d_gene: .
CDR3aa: CATSSTSGNTIYF
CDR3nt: TGTGCCACCAGCAGTACCTCTGGAAACACCATATATTTT

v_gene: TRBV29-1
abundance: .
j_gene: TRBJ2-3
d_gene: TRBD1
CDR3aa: CSVVKGRDRGTDTQYF
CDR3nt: TGCAGCGTTGTTAAGGGCCGGGACAGGGGAACAGATACGCAGTATTTT

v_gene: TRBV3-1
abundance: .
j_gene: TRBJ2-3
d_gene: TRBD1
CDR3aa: CASSLGQGRDTQYF
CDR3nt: TGTGCCAGCAGCCTCGGACAGGGTAGAGATACGCAGTATTTT

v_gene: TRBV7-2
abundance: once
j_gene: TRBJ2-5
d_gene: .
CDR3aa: CASSHEGVSQETQYF
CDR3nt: TGTGCCAGCAGCCACGAAGGGGTCAGCCAAGAGACCCAGTACTTC

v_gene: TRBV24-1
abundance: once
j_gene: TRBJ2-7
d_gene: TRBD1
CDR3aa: CATSDPWDSSYEQYF
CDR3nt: TGTGCCACCAGTGATCCCTGGGACAGCTCCTACGAGCAGTACTTC

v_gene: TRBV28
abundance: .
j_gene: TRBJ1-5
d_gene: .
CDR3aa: CASSFGSYQPQHF
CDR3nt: TGTGCCAGCAGTTTCGGCAGCTATCAGCCCCAGCATTTT

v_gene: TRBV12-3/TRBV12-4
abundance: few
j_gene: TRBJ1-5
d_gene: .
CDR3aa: CASSGRGYSNQPQHF
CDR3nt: TGTGCCAGCAGCGGGAGGGGATATAGCAATCAGCCCCAGCATTTT

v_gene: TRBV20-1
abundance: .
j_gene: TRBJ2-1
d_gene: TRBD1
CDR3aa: CSAYDRVRSYNEQFF
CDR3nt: TGCAGTGCCTATGACAGGGTTCGGTCCTACAATGAGCAGTTCTTC

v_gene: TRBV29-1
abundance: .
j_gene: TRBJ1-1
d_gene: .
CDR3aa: CSAQPAGQNTEAFF
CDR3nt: TGCAGCGCCCAACCCGCCGGTCAGAACACTGAAGCTTTCTTT

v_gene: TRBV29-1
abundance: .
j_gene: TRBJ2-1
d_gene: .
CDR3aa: CSVVERVSYNEQFF
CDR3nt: TGCAGCGTTGTAGAGCGGGTGTCCTACAATGAGCAGTTCTTC

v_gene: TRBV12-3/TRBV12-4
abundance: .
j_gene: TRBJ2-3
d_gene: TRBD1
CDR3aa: CASSAGGLHTDTQYF
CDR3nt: TGTGCCAGCAGCGCAGGGGGTCTGCACACAGATACGCAGTATTTT

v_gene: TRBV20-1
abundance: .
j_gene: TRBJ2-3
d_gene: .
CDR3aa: CSCSETADTQYF
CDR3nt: TGCAGTTGTTCGGAGACGGCAGATACGCAGTATTTT

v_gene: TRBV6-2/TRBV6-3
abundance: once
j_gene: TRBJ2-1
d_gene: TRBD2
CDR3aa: CASSRDYSDEQFF
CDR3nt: TGTGCCAGCTCCCGGGACTATTCCGATGAGCAGTTCTTC

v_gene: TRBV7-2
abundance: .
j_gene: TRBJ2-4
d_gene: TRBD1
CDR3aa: CASSLVGRGHIQYF
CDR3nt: TGTGCCAGCAGCTTAGTTGGCAGGGGGCACATTCAGTACTTC

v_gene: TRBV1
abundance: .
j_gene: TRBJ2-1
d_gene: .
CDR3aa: CTSSQSDYNEQFF
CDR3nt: TGCACCAGCAGCCAAAGCGACTACAATGAGCAGTTCTTC

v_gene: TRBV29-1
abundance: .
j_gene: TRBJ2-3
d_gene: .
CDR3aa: CSVRKDTDTQYF
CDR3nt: TGCAGCGTCCGCAAGGACACAGATACGCAGTATTTT

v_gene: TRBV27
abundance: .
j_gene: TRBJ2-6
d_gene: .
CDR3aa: CASSLHRSGANVLTF
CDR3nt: TGTGCCAGCAGTCTACATAGATCTGGGGCCAACGTCCTGACTTTC

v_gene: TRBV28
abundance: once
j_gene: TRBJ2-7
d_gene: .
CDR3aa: CASSPGVTYEQYF
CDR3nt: TGTGCCAGCAGCCCCGGTGTTACCTACGAGCAGTACTTC

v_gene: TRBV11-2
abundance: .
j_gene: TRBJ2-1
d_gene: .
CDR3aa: CASSFDRTNEQFF
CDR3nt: TGTGCCAGCAGCTTCGACAGGACCAATGAGCAGTTCTTC

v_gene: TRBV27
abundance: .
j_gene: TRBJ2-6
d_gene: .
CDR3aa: CASSFAPISGANVLTF
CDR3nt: TGTGCCAGCAGTTTCGCCCCAATCTCTGGGGCCAACGTCCTGACTTTC

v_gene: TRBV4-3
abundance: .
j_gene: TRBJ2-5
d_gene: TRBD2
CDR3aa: CASSQDRGLAGGVGETQYF
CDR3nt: TGCGCCAGCAGCCAAGATCGGGGACTAGCGGGAGGAGTTGGGGAGACCCAGTACTTC

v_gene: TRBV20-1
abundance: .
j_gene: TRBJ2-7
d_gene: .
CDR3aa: CSASSNSAHDEQYF
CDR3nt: TGCAGTGCTAGTAGTAATAGCGCACACGACGAGCAGTACTTC

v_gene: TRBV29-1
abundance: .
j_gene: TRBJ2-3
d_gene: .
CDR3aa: CSVDRQTDTQYF
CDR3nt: TGCAGCGTTGACAGACAGACAGATACGCAGTATTTT

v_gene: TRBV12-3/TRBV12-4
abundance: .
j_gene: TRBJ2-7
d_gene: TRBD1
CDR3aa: CASRAGTGYEQYF
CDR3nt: TGTGCCAGCAGAGCCGGGACAGGCTACGAGCAGTACTTC